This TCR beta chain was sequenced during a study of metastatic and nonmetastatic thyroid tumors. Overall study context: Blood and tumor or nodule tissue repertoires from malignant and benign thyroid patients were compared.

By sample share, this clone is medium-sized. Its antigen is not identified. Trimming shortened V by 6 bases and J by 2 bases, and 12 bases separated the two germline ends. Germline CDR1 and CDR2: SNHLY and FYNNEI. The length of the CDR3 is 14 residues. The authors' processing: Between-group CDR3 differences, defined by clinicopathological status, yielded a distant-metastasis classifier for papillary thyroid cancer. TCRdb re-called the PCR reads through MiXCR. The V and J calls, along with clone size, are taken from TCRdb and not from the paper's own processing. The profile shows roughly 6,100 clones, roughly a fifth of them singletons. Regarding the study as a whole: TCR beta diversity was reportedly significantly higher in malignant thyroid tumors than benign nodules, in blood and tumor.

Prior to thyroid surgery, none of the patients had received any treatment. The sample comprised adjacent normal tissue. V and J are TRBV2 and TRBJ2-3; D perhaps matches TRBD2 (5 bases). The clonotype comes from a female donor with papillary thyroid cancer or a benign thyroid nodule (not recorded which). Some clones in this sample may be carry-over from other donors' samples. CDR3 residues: CASSARLITDTQYF. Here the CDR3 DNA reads TGTGCCAGCAGCGCGAGACTAATCACAGATACGCAGTATTTT.